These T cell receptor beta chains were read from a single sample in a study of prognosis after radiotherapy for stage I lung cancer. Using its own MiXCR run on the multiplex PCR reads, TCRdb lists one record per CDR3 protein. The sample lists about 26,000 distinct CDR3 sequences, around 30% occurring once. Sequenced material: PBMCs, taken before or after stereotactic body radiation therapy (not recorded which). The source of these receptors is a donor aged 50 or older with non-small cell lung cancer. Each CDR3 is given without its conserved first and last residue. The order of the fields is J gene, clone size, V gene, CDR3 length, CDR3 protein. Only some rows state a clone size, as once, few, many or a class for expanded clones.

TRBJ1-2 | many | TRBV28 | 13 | ASSSSSTGINGYT
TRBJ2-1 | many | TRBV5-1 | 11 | ASSVDTYNEQF
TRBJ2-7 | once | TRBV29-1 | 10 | SVELDRSEQY
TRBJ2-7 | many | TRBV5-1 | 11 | ASSLGPGYEQY
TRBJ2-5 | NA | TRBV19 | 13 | ASSISSVSQETQY
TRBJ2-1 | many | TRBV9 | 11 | ASSVLGENEQF
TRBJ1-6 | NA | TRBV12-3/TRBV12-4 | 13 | ASSRQGTSNSPLH
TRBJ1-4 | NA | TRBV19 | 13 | ASSVHGTGIEKLF
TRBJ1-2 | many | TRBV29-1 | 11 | SVTQGARSGYT
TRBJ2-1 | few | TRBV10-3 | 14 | AISQGLAGMYNEQF
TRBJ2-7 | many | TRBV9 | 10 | ASSFSSYEQY
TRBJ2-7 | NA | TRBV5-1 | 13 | ASSLPQGRPYEQY
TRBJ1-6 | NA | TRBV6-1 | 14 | ASSYTGTNYNSPLH
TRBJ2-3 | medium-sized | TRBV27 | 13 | ASSSPGLNTDTQY
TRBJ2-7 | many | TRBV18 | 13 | ASSPGSGTVTEQY
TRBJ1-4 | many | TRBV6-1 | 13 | ASSGWGGTNEKLF
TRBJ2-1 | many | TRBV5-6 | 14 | ASSLEGLAPYNEQF
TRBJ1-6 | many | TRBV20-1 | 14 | SARGTASSYNSPLH
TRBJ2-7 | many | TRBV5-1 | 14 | ASSPDRDRVPYEQY
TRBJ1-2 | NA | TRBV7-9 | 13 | ASSLGGHLNYGYT
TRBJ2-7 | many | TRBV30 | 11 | AWGLAGPYEQY
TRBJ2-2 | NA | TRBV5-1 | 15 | ASSLGQGGRHAGELF
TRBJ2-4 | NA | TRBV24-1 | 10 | ATSDFSGFQY
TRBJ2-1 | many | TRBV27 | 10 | ASSLDYNEQF
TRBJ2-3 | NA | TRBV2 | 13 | ASSRRTGGEDTQY
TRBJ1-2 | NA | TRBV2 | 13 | ASSEDRGGGHGYT
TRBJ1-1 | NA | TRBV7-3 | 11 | ASSTDPNTEAF
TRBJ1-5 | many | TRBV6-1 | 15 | ASRSHGGNRGNQPQH
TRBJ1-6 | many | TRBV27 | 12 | ASSYRTGFSPLH
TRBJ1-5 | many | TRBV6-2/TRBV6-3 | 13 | ASSYSFGGNQPQH
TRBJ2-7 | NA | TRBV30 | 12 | AWSVPSAGYGQY
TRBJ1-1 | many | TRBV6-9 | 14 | ASSSGQGRGNTEAF
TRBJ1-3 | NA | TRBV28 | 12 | ASGTPSSGKNIY
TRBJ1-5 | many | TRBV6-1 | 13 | ASSPEGRRNQPQH
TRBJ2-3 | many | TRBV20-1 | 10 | IASQGTDTQY
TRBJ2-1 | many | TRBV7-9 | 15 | ASSLTTSGRWGNEQF
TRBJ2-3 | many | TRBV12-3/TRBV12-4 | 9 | ASSLQGVPY
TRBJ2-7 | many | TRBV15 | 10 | ATSGQSYEQY
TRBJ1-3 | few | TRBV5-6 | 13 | ASSKPQSSGNTIY
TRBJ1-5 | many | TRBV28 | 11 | ASSDRGGQPQH
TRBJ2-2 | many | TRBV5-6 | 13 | ASSLWGETTGELF